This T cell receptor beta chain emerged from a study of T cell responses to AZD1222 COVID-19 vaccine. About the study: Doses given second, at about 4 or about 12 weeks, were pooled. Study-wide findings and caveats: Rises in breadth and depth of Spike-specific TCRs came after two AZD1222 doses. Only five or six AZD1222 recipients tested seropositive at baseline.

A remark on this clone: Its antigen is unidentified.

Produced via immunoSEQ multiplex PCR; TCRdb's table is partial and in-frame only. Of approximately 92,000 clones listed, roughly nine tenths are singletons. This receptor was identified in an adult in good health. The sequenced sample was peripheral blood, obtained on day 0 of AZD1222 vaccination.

The CDR3 loop is CASSYEQGAREKLFF. The CDR3 DNA reads TGTGCCAGCAGCTATGAACAGGGGGCGAGGGAAAAACTGTTTTTT. The chain joins TRBV5-4 to TRBJ1-4; 9 bases align to TRBD1. In germline, CDR1 is SGHNT, CDR2 YYREEE (reference sequence). With 3 bases clipped from V and 8 bases from J, the junction kept 8 bases outside the gene matches. The CDR3 is made up of 15 amino acids.